The T cell receptor beta chain under discussion was sequenced for a study of read filtering for tumor transcriptome and immune sequencing. From around 440 ng of RNA, a library with molecular barcoded alpha/delta and beta/gamma adaptors was made. A single record per CDR3 protein comes from TCRdb applying MiXCR to the reads. The sample contains 90,000 or so distinct CDR3 sequences, around a fifth of which appear only once. The CDR3 runs 17 residues. Trimming at V came to 0 bases and at J to 2 bases, leaving 7 bases not matched to a gene. CDR1 is DFQATT and CDR2 is SNEGSKA in the germline V gene (reference sequence). Study results and limitations: RNA-seq captured clonotypes less deeply and reliably than IR-seq.

This clonotype was recorded a few times. Its antigen is unidentified. The J gene is TRBJ2-5, the V gene TRBV20-1, with TRBD2 matching over 12 bases. The source is a donor at least 40 years old with multiple myeloma. Sequencing was done on a sample of a population of CD138-negative cells sorted from bone marrow. CDR3 DNA: TGCAGTGCTAGAGATCTTCGACTAGCGGGGGCTCAAGAGACCCAGTACTTC. Encoded protein: CSARDLRLAGAQETQYF.